This T cell receptor beta chain was retrieved from a study of blood T cell repertoires in COVID-19. Study-level information: Nucleic acid was either cDNA or gDNA, and it came from T cells, B-cell-depleted T cells, or PBMCs.

In the source study's methods: Researchers report that nucleated cell counts were estimated from reference gene primer amplification. Clones were read by immunoSEQ multiplex PCR, and TCRdb kept only the in-frame ones, dropping some. V, J and clone size are those of that table, while D and trimming were read from the DNA. The data contain about 200,000 clones, roughly 80% of them singletons. Seattle's cohort entered during active infection and was followed longitudinally. CDR1 SGHRS and CDR2 YFSETQ come from the germline V gene. Trimming left V 0 bases short and J 6 bases short, with 12 bases between. The CDR3 loop spans 15 amino acids.

The clonotype was recovered from a woman of 80 years or more with COVID-19, enrolled during active disease. V and J are TRBV5-1 and TRBJ1-4, with D perhaps TRBD1 (5 bases). The sequenced sample consisted of peripheral blood. CDR3 residues: CASSLGPEGDEKLFF. CDR3 bases: TGCGCCAGCAGCTTGGGGCCCGAAGGGGATGAAAAACTGTTTTTT.